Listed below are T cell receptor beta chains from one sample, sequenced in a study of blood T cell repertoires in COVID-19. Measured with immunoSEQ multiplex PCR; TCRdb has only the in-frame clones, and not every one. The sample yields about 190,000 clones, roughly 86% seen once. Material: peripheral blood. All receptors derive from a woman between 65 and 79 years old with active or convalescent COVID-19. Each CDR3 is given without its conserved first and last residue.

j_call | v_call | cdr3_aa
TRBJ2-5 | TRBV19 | ASSILQAGGPGTQY
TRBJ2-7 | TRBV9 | ASSVEGTSEQY
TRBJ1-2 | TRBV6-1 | ASSEFRDSYYGYT
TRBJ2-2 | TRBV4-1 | ASSQVYGANTGELF
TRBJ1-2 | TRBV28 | AHTPAGTGTLGYT
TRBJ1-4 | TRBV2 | ASRTDRGYNEKLF
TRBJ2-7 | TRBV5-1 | ASSEQGPPLVYEQY
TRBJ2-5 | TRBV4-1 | ASSQERTGTTQFQETQY
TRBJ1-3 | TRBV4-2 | ASSSPGQTGNTIY
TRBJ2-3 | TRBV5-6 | ASSPYMGAATSTDTQY
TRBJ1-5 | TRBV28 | ASRPHTGFPSNQPQH
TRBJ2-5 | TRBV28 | ASSSAPLAGEGETQY
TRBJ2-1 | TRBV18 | ASSPQGLAGGVYNEQF
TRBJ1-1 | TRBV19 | ASSLFPGSTEAF
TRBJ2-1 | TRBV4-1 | ASSQWPLETSSYNEQF
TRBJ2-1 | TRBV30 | AWSQQADEQF
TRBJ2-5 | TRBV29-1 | SVTPKETQY
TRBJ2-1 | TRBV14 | ASSTGTGPYNEQF
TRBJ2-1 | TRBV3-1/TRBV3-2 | ASSHLPFGAGGPDNEQF
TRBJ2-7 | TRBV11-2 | ASSLTGTSGTYEQY
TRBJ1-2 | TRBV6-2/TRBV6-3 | ASSSSNRGTHTNYGYT
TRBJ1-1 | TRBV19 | ASSLRHNTEAF
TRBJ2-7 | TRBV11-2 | ASSLTGLIYEQY
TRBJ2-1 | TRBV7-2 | ASSPNRGLGNEQF
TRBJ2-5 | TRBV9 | ASSVGAYQETQY
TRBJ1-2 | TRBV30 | AWNGRGTNYGYT
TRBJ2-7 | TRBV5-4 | ASSQDIAKDYEQY
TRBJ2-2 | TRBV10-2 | ASWTSGSGTGELF